A single sample is the source of the 9 T cell receptor beta chains below, sequenced in a study of blood T cell repertoires in COVID-19. Repertoires were generated with immunoSEQ multiplex PCR, while TCRdb's copy carries only in-frame clones and drops some. The sample records around 300,000 clones, more than 75% being singletons. The specimen sequenced was PBMCs or T cells enriched from blood (not recorded which). These receptors were collected from a woman aged 18 to 35 who had recovered from COVID-19.

This rearrangement joins TRBV19 to TRBJ2-7, with D perhaps matching TRBD2 (6 bases). CDR3 size: 13 residues. Germline CDR1 and CDR2: LNHDA and SQIVND (reference sequence). V was pared by 6 bases and J by 5 bases, with 14 bases between. The CDR3 loop is CASRWREWDEQYF. The CDR3 DNA sequence: TGTGCCAGTAGATGGAGGGAGTGGGACGAGCAGTACTTC.

The CDR3 coding sequence is TGCGCCAGCAGCTTGGTGGGTCTTAGCGGTTCTGAGGGGACCCAGTACTTC. Protein sequence: CASSLVGLSGSEGTQYF. The chain couples TRBV5-1 to TRBJ2-5, with a possible D match to TRBD2 (6 bases). The V end lost 0 bases, the J end lost 7 bases, and 22 bases lay between the germline ends. CDR1 is SGHRS and CDR2 is YFSETQ in the germline V gene. The CDR3 covers 17 residues.

The V gene is TRBV6-6, the J gene TRBJ2-1, with 7 bases fitting TRBD2. Germline V gives CDR1 MNHNY, CDR2 SVGAGI (reference sequence). CDR3 length equals 16 residues. The trim removed 3 bases at V and 2 bases at J, leaving 7 bases unmatched. CDR3: CASSYPSGTPYNEQFF. CDR3 DNA: TGTGCCAGCAGTTATCCCAGCGGGACGCCCTACAATGAGCAGTTCTTC.

This rearrangement joins TRBV5-1 to TRBJ2-7; D is unresolved. Germline V CDR1 and CDR2: SGHRS, YFSETQ. CDR3 length: 13 residues. The germline V and J ends were trimmed by 5 bases and 0 bases, with 9 bases remaining between them. The CDR3 bases are TGCGCCAGCAGTGATACAAACTCCTACGAGCAGTACTTC. This gives the protein CASSDTNSYEQYF.

The CDR3 loop reads CAWTIAGVLDTQYF. For the CDR3, the DNA is TGTGCCTGGACCATAGCGGGAGTTTTAGATACGCAGTATTTT. This chain uses TRBV30 with TRBJ2-3; 9 bases line up with TRBD2. This CDR3 contains 14 residues. The germline V gene encodes CDR1 GTSNPN and CDR2 SVGIG (reference sequence). V shed 4 bases, J shed 5 bases, and the junction held 7 bases outside the gene matches. The full variable domain, with the rest looked up from reference TRBV30 and TRBJ2-3, is SQTIHQWPATLVQPVGSPLSLECTVEGTSNPNLYWYRQAAGRGLQLLFYSVGIGQISSEVPQNLSASRPQDRQFILSSKKLLLSDSGFYLCAWTIAGVLDTQYFGPGTRLTVL.

The chain is built from TRBV7-2 and TRBJ2-3; 8 bases fit TRBD2. With V trimmed by 6 bases and J by 7 bases, 12 bases remained unmatched. The germline gives CDR1 SGHTA, CDR2 FQGNSA. The CDR3 runs to 15 residues. In nucleotides, the CDR3 is TGTGCCAGCAGTACCTCCCGGGGGGGACGGTATACGCAGTATTTT. This encodes CASSTSRGGRYTQYF.

The genes are TRBV9 and TRBJ2-2, with D perhaps matching TRBD1 (6 bases). Per germline, CDR1 SGDLS and CDR2 YYNGEE. V was clipped by 5 bases and J by 6 bases, with 17 bases between them. CDR3 length: 15 amino acids. CDR3 coding DNA: TGTGCCAGCAGTACGAGGGGACAAGATGCCGGGGAGCTGTTTTTT. Translated: CASSTRGQDAGELFF.

The genes are TRBV4-2 and TRBJ2-3; D gene unclear. Deletions cut 0 bases from V and 8 bases from J, with 9 bases between. Per the germline V gene, CDR1 is LGHNA and CDR2 is YNFKEQ. CDR3 length equals 13 residues. The CDR3 reads CASSQDLRITQYF. CDR3 in DNA: TGTGCCAGCAGCCAAGATCTGCGGATTACGCAGTATTTT.

The CDR3 loop reads CASGRRDQPQHF. In nucleotides, the CDR3 is TGTGCCAGCGGCCGGAGAGATCAGCCCCAGCATTTT. The genes are TRBV6-5 and TRBJ1-5; D call uncertain. V was clipped by 8 bases and J by 5 bases, with 10 bases between them. CDR3 length: 12 residues. Looked up from germline, CDR1 is MNHEY and CDR2 is SVGAGI.